This TCR beta chain was sequenced in a study of response to subunit inactivated influenza vaccine. Broader study findings: The authors proposed limited new T cell recruitment per seasonal influenza vaccination.

The germline V gene has CDR1 LGHNA and CDR2 YNFKEQ. V shed 7 bases and J 6 bases; nucleotides not matched to a gene: 9. CDR3 length: 14 amino acids. With respect to this clonotype: The antigen is unknown.

One entry per CDR3 protein, called by TCRdb with MiXCR from the RT-PCR reads. Of about half a million distinct CDR3 sequences listed, about 25% are singletons. The J gene is TRBJ2-1, the V gene TRBV4-2; 7 bases are shared with TRBD2. This TCR came from a middle-aged man who received an inactivated influenza vaccine. The specimen was CD4+ T cells sorted from PBMCs, collected about 5 days after vaccination. As DNA, the CDR3 is TGTGCCAGCACCCTTGGGACTACGCGCAATGAGCAGTTCTTC. Encoded protein: CASTLGTTRNEQFF.